These 17 T cell receptor beta chains were all obtained from the same sample, sequenced in a study of early T cells in non-severe SARS-CoV-2 infection. Each CDR3 protein is one row after TCRdb ran MiXCR on the 5' RACE reads. The repertoire consists of tens of thousands of distinct CDR3 sequences, with less than 5% occurring once and the leading ten covering roughly a fifth. The sample comprised whole blood. Receptors originate from an adult who was a healthcare worker with PCR-confirmed SARS-CoV-2 infection or an uninfected control (not recorded which).

In its sample, this clonotype was seen many times. This chain links TRBV29-1 with TRBJ2-1; 8 bases are shared with TRBD2. The CDR3 consists of 14 residues. J gave up 5 bases and V 7 bases, and 10 bases lay outside the gene matches. Germline V gene data show CDR1 as SQVTM and CDR2 as ANQGSEA. The CDR3 here is CSAKAGAVDNEQFF. As DNA, the CDR3 is TGCAGCGCGAAAGCGGGAGCGGTTGACAATGAGCAGTTCTTC.

At least ten counts were recorded for this clonotype. The J gene is TRBJ1-1, the V gene TRBV7-2; 8 nucleotides align to TRBD1. This CDR3 contains 13 residues. With 5 bases clipped from V and 4 bases from J, the junction kept 3 bases outside the gene matches. The V gene's germline CDR1 is SGHTA and CDR2 FQGNSA. The CDR3 DNA follows: TGTGCCAGCAGCCGAGACAGGGGCACTGAAGCTTTCTTT. Translated, it gives CASSRDRGTEAFF.

This clonotype was seen repeatedly, ten times or more. The chain links TRBV9 to TRBJ1-4; TRBD1 is a possible D gene (5 bases). Germline V gives CDR1 SGDLS, CDR2 YYNGEE. V lost 0 bases, J lost 4 bases, and 10 bases lay in between. The CDR3 totals 15 residues. The CDR3 nucleotides are TGTGCCAGCAGCGTAGGGCAGGGCGTTAATGAAAAACTGTTTTTT. Protein product: CASSVGQGVNEKLFF. The full variable domain, in which reference TRBV9 and TRBJ1-4 provide the parts outside the CDR3, is DSGVTQTPKHLITATGQRVTLRCSPRSGDLSVYWYQQSLDQGLQFLIQYYNGEERAKGNILERFSAQQFPDLHSELNLSSLELGDSALYFCASSVGQGVNEKLFFGSGTQLSVL.

The gene calls are TRBV19 and TRBJ1-6; no definite D call. Germline V gene lookup returns CDR1 LNHDA and CDR2 SQIVND (reference sequence). V lost 0 bases and J 7 bases, leaving 7 bases between the germline ends. This CDR3 contains 14 residues. CDR3 DNA: TGTGCCAGTAGTATAGATTCGAGAAATTCACCCCTCCACTTT. This encodes CASSIDSRNSPLHF.

The chain recombines TRBV20-1 with TRBJ2-1; the D is unclear. The germline V gene encodes CDR1 DFQATT and CDR2 SNEGSKA (reference sequence). CDR3 length equals 15 residues. V lost 0 bases to trimming and J lost 0 bases, with 9 bases between them. CDR3 in DNA: TGCAGTGCTAGAGATCCTGAGTTCTCCTACAATGAGCAGTTCTTC. Protein sequence: CSARDPEFSYNEQFF.

This clonotype was seen ten or more times. This CDR3 is CASSSSRDDYEQYF. The DNA of the CDR3 is TGTGCCAGCAGCTCCTCCCGGGATGACTACGAGCAGTACTTC. V and J are TRBV7-2 and TRBJ2-7; TRBD2 is a possible D gene (5 bases). Germline V gene lookup returns CDR1 SGHTA and CDR2 FQGNSA. The CDR3 is 14 residues long. V lost 4 bases and J 3 bases, leaving 13 bases between the germline ends.

This clonotype was detected a few times. V is TRBV18 and J is TRBJ2-7; possibly TRBD2 for D (5 bases). The CDR3 totals 14 residues. Germline V CDR1 and CDR2: KGHSH, LQKENI. Between the trimmed V and J ends, which lost 3 bases and 2 bases, there was a span of 11 bases. CDR3 loop: CASSPTLDTYEQYF. DNA of the CDR3: TGTGCCAGCTCACCGACACTAGACACCTACGAGCAGTACTTC.

There are a few counts of this clonotype. J is TRBJ2-7 and V is TRBV11-2, with 8 bases aligning to TRBD1. V lost 3 bases and J lost 3; bases outside the gene matches: 4. The V gene's germline CDR1 is SGHAT and CDR2 FQNNGV. There are 14 residues in the CDR3. The CDR3 sequence is CASSFRGQVYEQYF. CDR3 nucleotide sequence: TGTGCCAGCAGCTTCAGGGGGCAGGTCTACGAGCAGTACTTC. Full variable domain (rest looked up from reference TRBV11-2 and TRBJ2-7): EAGVAQSPRYKIIEKRQSVAFWCNPISGHATLYWYQQILGQGPKLLIQFQNNGVVDDSQLPKDRFSAERLKGVDSTLKIQPAKLEDSAVYLCASSFRGQVYEQYFGPGTRLTVT.

This clonotype was counted many times. V usage is TRBV9 and J usage is TRBJ2-7; 8 bases map to TRBD2. Trimming at V came to 0 bases and at J to 6 bases, leaving 2 bases not matched to a gene. This CDR3 is 13 amino acids long. Germline CDR1 reads SGDLS; CDR2 reads YYNGEE. The CDR3 bases are TGTGCCAGCAGCGTAGGGAGCGGGAGCGAGCAGTACTTC. Translation gives CASSVGSGSEQYF.

This clonotype has more than one count but fewer than ten. Mismatch with germline at one junction end may stem from a read error. The chain recombines TRBV5-6 with TRBJ1-1; 7 bases map to TRBD1. Germline lookup yields CDR1 SGHDT and CDR2 YYEEEE. This CDR3 contains 16 residues. For the CDR3, the DNA is TGTGTCAGCAGCCAGGTGGACAAGGGGGCGCGAACTGAAGCTTTCTTT. Translating gives CVSSQVDKGARTEAFF.

The genes are TRBV5-1 and TRBJ1-1; a weak D match, TRBD1 (5 bases). V was pared by 0 bases and J by 1 base, with 7 bases between. This CDR3 region has 14 residues. From germline, CDR1 is SGHRS and CDR2 YFSETQ. The CDR3 DNA reads as TGCGCCAGCAGCTTGGGACAGACGAACACTGAAGCTTTCTTT. Translated: CASSLGQTNTEAFF.

In this sample, this clonotype turned up a few times. The V and J genes are TRBV5-4 and TRBJ2-7; D may be TRBD1 or TRBD2 (5 bases each). The CDR3 loop spans 13 amino acids. Deletions cut 2 bases from V and 5 bases from J, with 11 bases between. CDR1 SGHNT and CDR2 YYREEE come from the germline V gene (reference sequence). Written as DNA, the CDR3 is TGTGCCAGCAGCTTAAAGGGGACCCACGAGCAGTACTTC. Amino acids: CASSLKGTHEQYF.

Many counts were recorded for this clonotype. The chain employs TRBV13 and TRBJ2-1, with 9 bases identical to TRBD2. The germline gives CDR1 PRHDT, CDR2 FYEKMQ (reference sequence). The CDR3 has 16 amino acids. The trim removed 2 bases at V and 5 bases at J, leaving 7 bases unmatched. The CDR3 region is CASSLFAGGRDNEQFF. CDR3 coding DNA: TGTGCCAGCAGCTTATTCGCGGGAGGGAGAGACAATGAGCAGTTCTTC.

This clonotype was counted many times. V and J are TRBV20-1 and TRBJ2-1; 13 bases line up with TRBD2. Per germline, CDR1 DFQATT and CDR2 SNEGSKA (reference sequence). This CDR3 has 15 residues. J was trimmed by 5 bases and V by 0 bases; bases with no gene match: 1. Here the CDR3 DNA reads TGCAGTGCTAGAGACACTAGCGGGAGGGACAATGAGCAGTTCTTC. Amino acids: CSARDTSGRDNEQFF.

At least ten counts were recorded for this clonotype. V gene TRBV29-1 combines with J gene TRBJ2-2; tentatively, D is TRBD1 (6 bases). The CDR3 consists of 15 residues. V lost 7 bases, J lost 2 bases, and 17 bases lay in between. CDR1 is SQVTM, CDR2 ANQGSEA, per germline. DNA for the CDR3: TGCAGCGCTCGATTAGGGACATCTAACACCGGGGAGCTGTTTTTT. It specifies CSARLGTSNTGELFF.

This clonotype was seen many times. The chain employs TRBV7-3 and TRBJ2-6, with D hard to call. Between the trimmed V and J ends, which lost 5 bases and 0 bases, there was a span of 8 bases. Per germline, CDR1 SGHTA and CDR2 FQGTGA. This CDR3 has 15 amino acids. The CDR3 DNA is TGTGCCAGCAGCCCTCGACCCTCTGGGGCCAACGTCCTGACTTTC. The encoded protein is CASSPRPSGANVLTF.

The gene calls are TRBV4-1 and TRBJ2-1; 7 bases are a match to TRBD2. The CDR3 totals 16 residues. J lost 0 bases, V lost 1 base, and 3 bases had no gene match. Germline CDR1 is MGHRA and CDR2 is YSYEKL. The chain's CDR3 is CASSQARGSSYNEQFF. The CDR3 DNA is TGCGCCAGCAGCCAAGCACGCGGGAGCTCCTACAATGAGCAGTTCTTC.